This T cell receptor beta chain was sequenced in a study of cytomegalovirus exposure and HLA in healthy donors. Findings and limits, study-wide: The authors reported that TCR beta sequences could predict HLA-A and HLA-B alleles. These predictions were accurate for most subjects in the first cohort. What was likely a sequencing artifact was a cluster of highly shared sequence variants.

Germline-derived CDR1 and CDR2 are SNHLY and FYNNEI. This CDR3 contains 14 residues. V was trimmed by 11 bases and J by 1 base, leaving 15 bases between them. Points on this clone: Its matching antigen is unknown.

PCR amplification relied on 60 Vbeta primers (plus 13 Jbeta primers). Clones were sequenced by immunoSEQ multiplex PCR, and TCRdb holds only the in-frame ones, with some missing. Of over 150,000 clones in the sample, 77% were seen once. The source is a male donor in good health and CMV-seropositive. The sample comprised PBMCs. This chain links TRBV2 with TRBJ1-5, with D tentatively TRBD1 (6 bases). The DNA of the CDR3 is TGTGCCTCCAAGAAGGGGGACAGCAATCAGCCCCAGCATTTT. The encoded protein is CASKKGDSNQPQHF.